This TCR beta chain was recovered during a study of blood T cell repertoires in COVID-19. Study information: The United States, Italy and Spain supplied acute and convalescent COVID-19 samples. Sources were T cells, B-cell-depleted T cells, or PBMCs; the material itself was cDNA or gDNA.

Authors' data handling: For nucleated cells, counts were estimated from reference gene primer amplification. Profiled with immunoSEQ multiplex PCR; TCRdb holds only in-frame clones, not every one. The DNA was the basis for D and trimming; V, J and clone size are from that table. The table has a few hundred thousand clones, around 85% seen once. There are 14 residues in the CDR3. V was trimmed by 0 bases and J by 2 bases, leaving 6 bases between them. Germline lookup yields CDR1 LGHDT and CDR2 YNNKEL (reference sequence). The sequence derives from a woman aged 18-29 years with acute or convalescent COVID-19. The specimen was peripheral blood. The V and J genes are TRBV3-1 (or the pseudogene TRBV3-2) and TRBJ2-3, with D uncertain. The CDR3 is CASSQDRSTDTQYF. The DNA for the CDR3 is TGTGCCAGCAGCCAAGACCGGTCCACAGATACGCAGTATTTT.